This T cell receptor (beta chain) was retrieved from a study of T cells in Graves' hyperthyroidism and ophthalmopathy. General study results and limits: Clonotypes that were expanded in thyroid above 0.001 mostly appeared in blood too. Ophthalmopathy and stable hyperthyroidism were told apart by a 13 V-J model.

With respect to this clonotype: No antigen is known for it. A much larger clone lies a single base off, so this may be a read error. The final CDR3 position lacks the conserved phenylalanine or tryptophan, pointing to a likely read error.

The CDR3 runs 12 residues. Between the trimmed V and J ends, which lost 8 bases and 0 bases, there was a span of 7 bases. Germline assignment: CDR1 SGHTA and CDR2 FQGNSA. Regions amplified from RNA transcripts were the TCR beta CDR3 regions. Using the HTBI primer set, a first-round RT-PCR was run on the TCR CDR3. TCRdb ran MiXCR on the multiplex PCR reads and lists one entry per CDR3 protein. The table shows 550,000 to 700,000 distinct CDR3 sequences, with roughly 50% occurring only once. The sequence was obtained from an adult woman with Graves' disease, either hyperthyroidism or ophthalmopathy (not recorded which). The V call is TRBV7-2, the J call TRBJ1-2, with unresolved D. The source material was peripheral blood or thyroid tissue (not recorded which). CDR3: CASRGSNYGYTS. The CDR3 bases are TGTGCCAGCCGGGGTTCTAACTATGGCTACACCTCC.